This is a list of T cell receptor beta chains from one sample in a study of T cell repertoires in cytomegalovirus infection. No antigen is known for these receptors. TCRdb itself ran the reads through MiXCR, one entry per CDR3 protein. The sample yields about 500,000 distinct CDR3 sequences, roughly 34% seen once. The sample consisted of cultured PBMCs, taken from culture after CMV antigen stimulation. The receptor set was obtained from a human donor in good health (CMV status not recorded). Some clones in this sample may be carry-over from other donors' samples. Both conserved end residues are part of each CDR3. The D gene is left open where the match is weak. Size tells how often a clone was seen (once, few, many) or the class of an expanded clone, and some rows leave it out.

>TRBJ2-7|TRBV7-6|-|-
TGTGCCAGCAGCTTAGAACAGTATAGCTCCTACGAGCAGTACTTC
CASSLEQYSSYEQYF
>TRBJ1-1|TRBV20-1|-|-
TGCAGTGTTCCGACAGTTATTGAAGCTTTCTTT
CSVPTVIEAFF
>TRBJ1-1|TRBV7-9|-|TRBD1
TGTGCCAGCAGCCCCAGAGGACAGGGCACTGAAGCTTTCTTT
CASSPRGQGTEAFF
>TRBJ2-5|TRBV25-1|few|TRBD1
TGTGCCAGCAGTGAATGGGACAGTTCAAAATGGCAAGAGACCCAGTACTTC
CASSEWDSSKWQETQYF
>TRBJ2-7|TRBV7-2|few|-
TGTGCCAGCAGCTTTAGGGCTGTGCAGTACTTC
CASSFRAVQYF
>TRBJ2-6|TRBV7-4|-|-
TGTGCCAGCAGCCAAACAAGGCTCTCTGGGGCCAACGTCCTGACTTTC
CASSQTRLSGANVLTF
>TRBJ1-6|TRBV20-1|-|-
TGCAGTGCTAGAGACCCAGGAGGAGAAGGACCCCTCCACTTT
CSARDPGGEGPLHF
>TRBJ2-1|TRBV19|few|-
TGTGCCAGTAGTAAAACCGGGCCCCAAAACAATGAGCAGTTCTTC
CASSKTGPQNNEQFF
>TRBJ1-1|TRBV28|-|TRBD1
TGTGCCAGCAGCCTCGGACAGGTGACTGAAGCTTTCTTT
CASSLGQVTEAFF
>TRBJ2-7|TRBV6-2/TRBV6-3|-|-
TGTGCCAGCAGGCAAGGACAGTCGAAAGAGCAGTACTTC
CASRQGQSKEQYF
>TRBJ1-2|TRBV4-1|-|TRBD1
TGCGCCAGCAGCTCAAAAGTCGGACAGGGAGTTAACTATGGCTACACCTTC
CASSSKVGQGVNYGYTF
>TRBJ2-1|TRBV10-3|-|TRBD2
TGTGCCATCAGAACGGGACTAGGAGTGGATGAGCAGTTCTTC
CAIRTGLGVDEQFF
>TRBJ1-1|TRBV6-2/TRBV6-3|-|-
TGTGCCAGCGAAATTCGGGGGGTCCGGAACACTGAAGCTTTCTTT
CASEIRGVRNTEAFF
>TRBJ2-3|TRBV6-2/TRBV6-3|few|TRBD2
TGTGCCAGCAGTTACGATAGCGGGAGGGCCCTCGACACAGATACGCAGTATTTT
CASSYDSGRALDTDTQYF
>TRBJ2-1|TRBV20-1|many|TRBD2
TGCAGTGCTCAAGGCCTAGCGGGAGGGCCGGGTAGTGAGCAGTTCTTC
CSAQGLAGGPGSEQFF
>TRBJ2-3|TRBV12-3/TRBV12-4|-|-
TGTGCCAGCAGTTTCCTAGAAACAGATACGCAGTATTTT
CASSFLETDTQYF
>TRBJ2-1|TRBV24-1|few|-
TGTGCCACCAGTGAAGCAACGGGACTTCGATACAATGAGCAGTTCTTC
CATSEATGLRYNEQFF
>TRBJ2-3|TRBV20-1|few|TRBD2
TGCAGTGCCACGCTACTGGGGACTAGCGGGAGAGTGGGAGATACGCAGTATTTT
CSATLLGTSGRVGDTQYF
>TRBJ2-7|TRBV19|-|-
TGTGCCACTCTAGGGGGGGAACGGACTACGGGCGAGCAGTACTTC
CATLGGERTTGEQYF
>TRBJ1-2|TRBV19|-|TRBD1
TGTGCCAGTAGTATTAGTCACCGGGACAGGCTCTATGGCTACACCTTC
CASSISHRDRLYGYTF
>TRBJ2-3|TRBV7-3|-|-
TGTGCCAGCAGCTTAACCGGACCTAGCACAGATACGCAGTATTTT
CASSLTGPSTDTQYF
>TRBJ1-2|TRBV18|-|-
TGTGCCAGCTCTATTGACAACCCCGGAATAGGCTACACCTTC
CASSIDNPGIGYTF
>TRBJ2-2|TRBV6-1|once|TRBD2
TGTGCCAGCAGTGAAGAGCGGGAGGTGTACACCGGGGAGCTGTTTTTT
CASSEEREVYTGELFF
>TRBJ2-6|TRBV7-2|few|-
TGTGCCAGCAGCTTATCAATCCCTGGGGCCAACGTCCTGACTTTC
CASSLSIPGANVLTF
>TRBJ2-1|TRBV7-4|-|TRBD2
TGTGCCAGCAGCTTAGTAGTGGGCGCGGGGGTCTCCTACAATGAGCAGTTCTTC
CASSLVVGAGVSYNEQFF
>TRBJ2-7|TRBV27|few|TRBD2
TGTGCCAGCAGTTTATGGGGTAGCGGGGGATCCTACGAGCAGTACTTC
CASSLWGSGGSYEQYF
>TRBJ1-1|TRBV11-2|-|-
TGTGCCAGCAGCCCCCAGCTAAAGGCTTTCTTT
CASSPQLKAFF
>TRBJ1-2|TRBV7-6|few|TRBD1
TGTGCCAGCAGCTTCTGGACAGGGAACAACTATGGCTACACCTTC
CASSFWTGNNYGYTF
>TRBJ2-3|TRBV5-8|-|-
TGTGCCAGCAGCCCCCCCGGCAGGGGAAGGGCAGATACGCAGTATTTT
CASSPPGRGRADTQYF
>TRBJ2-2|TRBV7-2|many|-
TGTGCCAGCAGCTTTCACACCGGGGAGCTGTTTTTT
CASSFHTGELFF
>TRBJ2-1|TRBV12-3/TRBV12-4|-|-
TGTGCCAGCACCCTCGCACAGGGCATTGGCTACAATGAGCAGTTCTTC
CASTLAQGIGYNEQFF
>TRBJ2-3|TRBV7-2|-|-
TGTGCCAGCAGCCAATATAGTACGCAGTATTTT
CASSQYSTQYF
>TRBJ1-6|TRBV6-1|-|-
TGTGCCAGCAGTGATGTGGGCCGGGTTCTCTATAATTCACCCCTCCACTTT
CASSDVGRVLYNSPLHF
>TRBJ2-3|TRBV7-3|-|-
TGTGCCAGCTCAAGCGGTAGCTCCCCAGATACGCAGTATTTT
CASSSGSSPDTQYF
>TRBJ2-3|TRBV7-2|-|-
TGTGCCAGCAGCTTAGCGCTAGGTCTAGATACGCAGTATTTT
CASSLALGLDTQYF
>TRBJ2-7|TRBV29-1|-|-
TGCAGCGTTGAGAGCGGAACCGAGCAGTACTTC
CSVESGTEQYF
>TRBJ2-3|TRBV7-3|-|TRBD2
TGTGCCAGCAGCTCGACTAGCGGGAGAATGGATACGCAGTATTTT
CASSSTSGRMDTQYF
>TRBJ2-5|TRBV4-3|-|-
TGCGCCAGCAGCCAGTCGACAGAATCCCAAGAGACCCAGTACTTC
CASSQSTESQETQYF
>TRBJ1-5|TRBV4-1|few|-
TGCGCCAGCAGCCAAGCGAGGGGGGGTCAGCCCCAGCATTTT
CASSQARGGQPQHF
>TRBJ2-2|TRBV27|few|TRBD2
TGTGCCAGCAGTGGGACCGGGACTAGCAGTCCCGGGGAGCTGTTTTTT
CASSGTGTSSPGELFF
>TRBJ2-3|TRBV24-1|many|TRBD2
TGTGCCACCAGTGATTCTAGCGGGAGTGCCGGGGGTACGCAGTATTTT
CATSDSSGSAGGTQYF
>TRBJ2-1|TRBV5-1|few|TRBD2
TGCGCCAGCAGCTTACTAGCGGGAGGGCACAATGAGCAGTTCTTC
CASSLLAGGHNEQFF
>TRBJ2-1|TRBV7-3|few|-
TGTGCCAGCAGCTTACAGGGGTCAAGTGCCTACAATGAGCAGTTCTTC
CASSLQGSSAYNEQFF
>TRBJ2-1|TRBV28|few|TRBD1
TGTGCCAGCAGTTTAATCCTCGGGACAGGGTTAAACAATGAGCAGTTCTTC
CASSLILGTGLNNEQFF
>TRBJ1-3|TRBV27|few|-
TGTGCCAGCAGTCCACTCCACCCGTTGAGCTCTGGAAACACCATATATTTT
CASSPLHPLSSGNTIYF
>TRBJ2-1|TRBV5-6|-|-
TGTGCCAGCAGCTTCTTATGGAATGAGCAGTTCTTC
CASSFLWNEQFF
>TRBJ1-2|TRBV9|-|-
TGTGCCAGCAGCGTAGCCATTACAGGGAAAGATGGCTACACCTTC
CASSVAITGKDGYTF
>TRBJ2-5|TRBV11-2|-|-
TGTGCCAGCAGCTTAGCGGGAAACCAAGAGACCCAGTACTTC
CASSLAGNQETQYF
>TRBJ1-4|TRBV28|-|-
TGTGCCAGCAGTACAGCAGGGGATGAAAAACTGTTTTTT
CASSTAGDEKLFF
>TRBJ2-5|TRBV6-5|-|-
TGTGCCAGCAGTTACAACGGGCCTCAAGAGACCCAGTACTTC
CASSYNGPQETQYF
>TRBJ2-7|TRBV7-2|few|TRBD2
TGTGCCAGCAGCGCGCGGACTAGCGGACCCTACGAGCAGTACTTC
CASSARTSGPYEQYF
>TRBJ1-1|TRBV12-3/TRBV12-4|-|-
TGTGCCAGCAGTTTAAGCCGCGGGACGGGGAACACTGAAGCTTTCTTT
CASSLSRGTGNTEAFF
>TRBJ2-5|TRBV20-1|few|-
TGCAGTGCTAGAGTTAGCGGACAAGAGACCCAGTACTTC
CSARVSGQETQYF
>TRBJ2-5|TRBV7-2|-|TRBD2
TGTGCCAGCAGCTGGGGAGCGGGAAGCGAGACCCAGTACTTC
CASSWGAGSETQYF
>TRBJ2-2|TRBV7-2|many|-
TGTGCCAGCGGGGGTCGGAGGAACACCGGGGAGCTGTTTTTT
CASGGRRNTGELFF